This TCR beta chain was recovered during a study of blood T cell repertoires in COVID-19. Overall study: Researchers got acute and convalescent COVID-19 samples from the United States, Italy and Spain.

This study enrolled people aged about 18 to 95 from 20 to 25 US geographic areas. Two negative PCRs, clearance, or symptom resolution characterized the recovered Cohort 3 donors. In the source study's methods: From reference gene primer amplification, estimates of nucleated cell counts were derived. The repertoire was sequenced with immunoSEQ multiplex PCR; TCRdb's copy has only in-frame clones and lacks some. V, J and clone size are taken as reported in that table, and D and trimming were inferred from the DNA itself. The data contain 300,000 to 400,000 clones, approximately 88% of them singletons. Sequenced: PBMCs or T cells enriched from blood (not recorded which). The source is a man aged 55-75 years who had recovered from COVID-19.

The CDR3 region has the DNA TGTGCCAGCAGCTCGACAGGGGCTAGTGCGGAGCAGTACTTC. It codes for CASSSTGASAEQYF. The J gene is TRBJ2-7, the V gene TRBV7-9; 8 bases agree with TRBD1. The germline V gene has CDR1 SEHNR and CDR2 FQNEAQ (reference sequence). CDR3 length: 14 amino acids. V shed 4 bases, J shed 7 bases, and the junction held 9 bases outside the gene matches.